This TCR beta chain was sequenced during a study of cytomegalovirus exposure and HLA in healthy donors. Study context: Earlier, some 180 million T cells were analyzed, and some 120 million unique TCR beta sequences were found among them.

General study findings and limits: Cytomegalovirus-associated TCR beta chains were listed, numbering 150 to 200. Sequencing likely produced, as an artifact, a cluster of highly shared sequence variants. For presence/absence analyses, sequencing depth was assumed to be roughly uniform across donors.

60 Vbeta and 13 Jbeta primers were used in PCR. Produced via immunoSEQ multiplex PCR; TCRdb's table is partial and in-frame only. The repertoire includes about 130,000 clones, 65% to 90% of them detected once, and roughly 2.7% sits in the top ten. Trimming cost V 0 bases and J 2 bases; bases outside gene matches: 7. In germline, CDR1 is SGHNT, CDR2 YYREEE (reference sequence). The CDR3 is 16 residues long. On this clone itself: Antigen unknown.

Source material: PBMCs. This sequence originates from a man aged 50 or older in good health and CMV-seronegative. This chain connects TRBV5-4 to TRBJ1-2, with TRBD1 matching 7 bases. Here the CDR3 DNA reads TGTGCCAGCAGCTTGGCCGGGGTACAGGGGAACTATGGCTACACCTTC. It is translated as CASSLAGVQGNYGYTF.